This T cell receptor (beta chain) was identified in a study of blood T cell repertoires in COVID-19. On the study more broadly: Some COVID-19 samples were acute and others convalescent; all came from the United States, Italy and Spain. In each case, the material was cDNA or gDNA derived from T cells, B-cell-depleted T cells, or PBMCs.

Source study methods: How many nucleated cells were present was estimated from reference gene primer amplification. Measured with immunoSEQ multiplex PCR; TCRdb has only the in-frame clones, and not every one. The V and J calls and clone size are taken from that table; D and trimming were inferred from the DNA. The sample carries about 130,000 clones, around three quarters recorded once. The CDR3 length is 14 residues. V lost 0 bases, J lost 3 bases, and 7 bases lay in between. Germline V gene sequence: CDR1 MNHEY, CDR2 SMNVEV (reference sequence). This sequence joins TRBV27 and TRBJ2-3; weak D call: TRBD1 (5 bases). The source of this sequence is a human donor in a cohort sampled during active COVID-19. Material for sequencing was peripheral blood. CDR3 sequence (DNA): TGTGCCAGCAGTTTATCGCCAGGGACAGATACGCAGTATTTT. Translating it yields CASSLSPGTDTQYF.